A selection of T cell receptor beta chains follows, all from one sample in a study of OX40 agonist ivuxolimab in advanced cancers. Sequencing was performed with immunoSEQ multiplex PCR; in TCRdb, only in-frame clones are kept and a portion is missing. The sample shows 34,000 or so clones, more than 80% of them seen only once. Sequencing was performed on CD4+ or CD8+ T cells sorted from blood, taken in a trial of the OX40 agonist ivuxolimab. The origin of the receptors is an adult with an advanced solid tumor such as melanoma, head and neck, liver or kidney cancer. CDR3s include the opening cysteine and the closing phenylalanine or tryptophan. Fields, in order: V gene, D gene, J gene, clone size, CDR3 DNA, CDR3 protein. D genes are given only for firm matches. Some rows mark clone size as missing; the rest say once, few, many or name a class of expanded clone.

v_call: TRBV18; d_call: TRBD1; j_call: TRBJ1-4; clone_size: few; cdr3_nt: TGTGCCAGCTCACCAACCGGGACAGGGGGCAATGGAGGAAAACTGTTTTTT; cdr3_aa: CASSPTGTGGNGGKLFF
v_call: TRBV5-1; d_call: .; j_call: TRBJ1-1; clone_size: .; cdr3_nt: TGCGCCAGCAGCTTAGGAGAGGGGATGGGAAGCACTGAAGCTTTCTTT; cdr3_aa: CASSLGEGMGSTEAFF
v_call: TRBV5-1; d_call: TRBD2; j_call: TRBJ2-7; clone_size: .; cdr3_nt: TGCGCCAGCAGCATATACGCTAGCGGGAGTGCCTACGAGCAGTACTTC; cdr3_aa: CASSIYASGSAYEQYF
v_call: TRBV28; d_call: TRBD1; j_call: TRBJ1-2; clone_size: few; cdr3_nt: TGTGCCAGCAGTTTTAAAGGGACAGGCGCCTTGGGGGGCTACACCTTC; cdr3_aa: CASSFKGTGALGGYTF
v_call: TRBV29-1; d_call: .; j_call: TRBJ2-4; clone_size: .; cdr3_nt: TGCAGCGCACAAGACCCGGCCGAAAACATTCAGTACTTC; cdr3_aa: CSAQDPAENIQYF
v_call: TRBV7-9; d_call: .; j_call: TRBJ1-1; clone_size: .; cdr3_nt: TGTGCCAGCAGCTTCCCGAACACTGAAGCTTTCTTT; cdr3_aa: CASSFPNTEAFF
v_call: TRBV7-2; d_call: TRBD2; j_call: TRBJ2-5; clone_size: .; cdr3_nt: TGTGCCAGCAGCGTAACTAGCGGGGGGGCCGAGACCCAGTACTTC; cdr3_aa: CASSVTSGGAETQYF
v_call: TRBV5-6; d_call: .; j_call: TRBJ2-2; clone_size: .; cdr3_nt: TGTGCCAGCACTCTGGTAGGAACCGGGGAGCTGTTTTTT; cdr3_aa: CASTLVGTGELFF
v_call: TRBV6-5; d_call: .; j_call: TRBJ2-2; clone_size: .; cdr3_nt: TGTGCCAGCAGTCCCCCTCGGGCCGGGGAGCTGTTTTTT; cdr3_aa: CASSPPRAGELFF
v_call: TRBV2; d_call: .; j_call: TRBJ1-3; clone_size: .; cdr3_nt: TGTGCCAGCAGCGAATCAGGGAGCGCTGGAAACACCATATATTTT; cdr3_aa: CASSESGSAGNTIYF
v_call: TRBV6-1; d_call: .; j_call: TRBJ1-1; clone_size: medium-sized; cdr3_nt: TGTGCCAGCAGTGAAGGGGGGAAGGGGAACACTGAAGCTTTCTTT; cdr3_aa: CASSEGGKGNTEAFF
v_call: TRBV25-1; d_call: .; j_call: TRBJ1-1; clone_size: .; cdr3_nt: TGTGCCAGCAGTGAAGGGCCGACGAACACTGAAGCTTTCTTT; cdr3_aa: CASSEGPTNTEAFF
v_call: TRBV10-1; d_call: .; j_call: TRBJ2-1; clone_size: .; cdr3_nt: TGCGCCAGCAGTGTTGGGGGCAGTTACAATGAGCAGTTCTTC; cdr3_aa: CASSVGGSYNEQFF
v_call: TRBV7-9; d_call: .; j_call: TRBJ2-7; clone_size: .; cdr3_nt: TGTGCCAGCAGCACTCCGGAACAGGGTGACTACGAGCAGTACTTC; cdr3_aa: CASSTPEQGDYEQYF
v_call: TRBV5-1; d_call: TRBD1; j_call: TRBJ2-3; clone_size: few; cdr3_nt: TGCGCCAGCAGCTCGGGACAGGGACGAGGTATTGACCCCTTGCAGTATTTT; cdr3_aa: CASSSGQGRGIDPLQYF
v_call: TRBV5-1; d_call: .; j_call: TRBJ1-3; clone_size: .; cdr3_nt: TGCGCCAGCAGGATGGACAGCTCTGGAAACACCATATATTTT; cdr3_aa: CASRMDSSGNTIYF
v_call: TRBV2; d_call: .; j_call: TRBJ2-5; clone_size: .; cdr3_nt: TGTGCCAGCAGTGGGGAACAGGGTCAGACCCAGTACTTC; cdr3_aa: CASSGEQGQTQYF
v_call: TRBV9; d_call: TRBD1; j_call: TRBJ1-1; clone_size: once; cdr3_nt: TGTGCCAGCAGCGAGACAGGGGAGATGAACACTGAAGCTTTCTTT; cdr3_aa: CASSETGEMNTEAFF
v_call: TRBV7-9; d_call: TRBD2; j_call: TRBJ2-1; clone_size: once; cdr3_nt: TGTGCCACTTCAGGGGACGGGAGGGGCTCCTACAATGAGCAGTTCTTC; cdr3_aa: CATSGDGRGSYNEQFF
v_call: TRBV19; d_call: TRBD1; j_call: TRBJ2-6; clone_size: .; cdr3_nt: TGTGCCAGTATTGGGACAGGGCGGGCTGGGGCCAACGTCCTGACTTTC; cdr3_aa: CASIGTGRAGANVLTF
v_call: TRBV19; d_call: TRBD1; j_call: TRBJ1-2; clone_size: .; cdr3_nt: TGTGCCAGTAGTCCATACCCAGGACAGGGGGCATCGGTTGTAAGCTACACCTTC; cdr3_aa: CASSPYPGQGASVVSYTF
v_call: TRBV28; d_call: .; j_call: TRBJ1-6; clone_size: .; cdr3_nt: TGTGCCAGCAGTTTTAGGCAGGGAAATTCACCCCTCCACTTT; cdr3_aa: CASSFRQGNSPLHF
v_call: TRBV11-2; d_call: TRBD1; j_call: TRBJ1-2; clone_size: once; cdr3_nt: TGTGCCAGCAGCTCCTATCGACAGGGTGACTATGGCTACACCTTC; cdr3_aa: CASSSYRQGDYGYTF
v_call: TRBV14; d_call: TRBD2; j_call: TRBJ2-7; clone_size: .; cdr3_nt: TGTGCCAGCAGCCAAGAGAGAATAGCGGGAGTCGACGAGCAGTACTTC; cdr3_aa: CASSQERIAGVDEQYF
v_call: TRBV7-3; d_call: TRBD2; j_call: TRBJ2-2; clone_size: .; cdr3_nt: TGTGCCAGCAGTCCAACTAGCGGGGGCCTCGCGAACACCGGGGAGCTGTTTTTT; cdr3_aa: CASSPTSGGLANTGELFF
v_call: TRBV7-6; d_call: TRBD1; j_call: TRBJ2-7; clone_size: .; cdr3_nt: TGTGCCAGCAGCTCTCGGACAGGGGGCATCGTGCAGTACTTC; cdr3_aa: CASSSRTGGIVQYF
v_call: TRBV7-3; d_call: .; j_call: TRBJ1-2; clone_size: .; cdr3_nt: TGTGCCAGCAGCCGAGGGACCGACTATGGCTACACCTTC; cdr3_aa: CASSRGTDYGYTF
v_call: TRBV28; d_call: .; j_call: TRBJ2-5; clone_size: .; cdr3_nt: TGTGCCAGCGCTTCTGGGGGGGCCTGGCAAGAGACCCAGTACTTC; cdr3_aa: CASASGGAWQETQYF
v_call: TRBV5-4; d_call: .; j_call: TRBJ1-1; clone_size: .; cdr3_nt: TGTGCCAGCAGCGCTGGGCCTCTGGGCACTGAAGCTTTCTTT; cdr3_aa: CASSAGPLGTEAFF
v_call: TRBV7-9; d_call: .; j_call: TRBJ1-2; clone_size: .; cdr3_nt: TGTGCCAGCAGCGCTAACAGGGCTCATAACTATGGCTACACCTTC; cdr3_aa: CASSANRAHNYGYTF
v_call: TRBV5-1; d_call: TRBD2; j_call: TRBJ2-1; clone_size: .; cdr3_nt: TGCGCCAGCAGCTTCGGATTTCCGGGACTAGCGGGGATACCTTGGAATGAGCAGTTCTTC; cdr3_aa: CASSFGFPGLAGIPWNEQFF
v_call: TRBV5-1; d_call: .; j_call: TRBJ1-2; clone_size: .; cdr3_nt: TGCGCCAGCAGCTTGGAGGGGAGGGGGAACTATGGCTACACCTTC; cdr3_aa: CASSLEGRGNYGYTF
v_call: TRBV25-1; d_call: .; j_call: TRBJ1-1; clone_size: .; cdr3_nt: TGTGCCAGCAGTGTATGGGCTGGACCAGGGGTTGTGTGGGAAGCTTTCTTT; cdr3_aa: CASSVWAGPGVVWEAFF